This record concerns one T cell receptor beta chain sequence. TCRdb ran MiXCR on the PCR reads and lists one entry per CDR3 protein. The repertoire includes more than 85,000 distinct CDR3 sequences, around 53% of them detected once, and over 10% sits in the top ten. This record comes from a study of CDR3 diversity in severe acne. V gave up 3 bases and J gave up 1 base, with 8 bases separating them. Per germline, CDR1 SGHDT and CDR2 YYEEEE. The CDR3 covers 15 residues. The TCR was taken from a male donor with acne. The chain recombines TRBV5-6 with TRBJ2-6; the D gene is possibly TRBD2 (5 bases). What was sequenced was blood. The CDR3 coding sequence is TGTGCCAGCAGCTCCTCGGGGTCTGGGGCCAACGTCCTGACTTTC. Amino acid sequence: CASSSSGSGANVLTF.